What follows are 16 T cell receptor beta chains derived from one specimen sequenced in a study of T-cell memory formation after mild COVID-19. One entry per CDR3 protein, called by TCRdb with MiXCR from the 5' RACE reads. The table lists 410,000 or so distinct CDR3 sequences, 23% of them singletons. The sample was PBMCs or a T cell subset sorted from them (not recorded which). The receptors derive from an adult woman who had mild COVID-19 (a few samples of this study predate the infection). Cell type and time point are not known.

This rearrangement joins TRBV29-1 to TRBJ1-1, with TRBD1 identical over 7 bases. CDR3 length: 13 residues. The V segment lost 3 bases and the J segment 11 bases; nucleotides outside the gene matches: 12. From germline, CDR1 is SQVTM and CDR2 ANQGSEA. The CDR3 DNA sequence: TGCAGCGTTGACCAGCGACAGGGCTGGTCGGCTTTCTTT. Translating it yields CSVDQRQGWSAFF.

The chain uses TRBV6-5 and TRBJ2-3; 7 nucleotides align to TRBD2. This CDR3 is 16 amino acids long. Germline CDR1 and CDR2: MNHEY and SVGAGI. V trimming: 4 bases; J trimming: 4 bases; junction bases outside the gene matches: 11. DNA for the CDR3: TGTGCCAGCAGTTCGGGGGGAGGGCGATCGGCAGATACGCAGTATTTT. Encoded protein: CASSSGGGRSADTQYF.

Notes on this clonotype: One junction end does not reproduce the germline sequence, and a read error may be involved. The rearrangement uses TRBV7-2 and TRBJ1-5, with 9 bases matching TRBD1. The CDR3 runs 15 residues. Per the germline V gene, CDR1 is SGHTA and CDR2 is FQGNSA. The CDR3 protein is CASSRTPGQGQPQNF. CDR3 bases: TGTGCCAGCAGCCGAACTCCGGGACAGGGACAGCCCCAGAATTTT.

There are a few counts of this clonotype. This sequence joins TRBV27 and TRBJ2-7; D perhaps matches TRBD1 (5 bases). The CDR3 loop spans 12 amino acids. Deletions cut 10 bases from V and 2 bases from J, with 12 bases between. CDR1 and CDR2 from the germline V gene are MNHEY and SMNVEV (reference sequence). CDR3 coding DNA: TGTGCCACCAGGGTTTTTCCCTACGAGCAGTACTTC. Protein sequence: CATRVFPYEQYF.

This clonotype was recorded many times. CDR3 protein: CASSEGSGLSNQPQHF. The CDR3 region has the DNA TGCGCCAGCAGCGAGGGATCAGGGTTAAGCAATCAGCCCCAGCATTTT. The V and J genes are TRBV5-1 and TRBJ1-5; a possible D gene is TRBD1 (5 bases). Trimming removed 4 bases at V and 1 base at J, with 15 bases between. CDR3 size: 16 residues. CDR1 is SGHRS, CDR2 YFSETQ, per germline.

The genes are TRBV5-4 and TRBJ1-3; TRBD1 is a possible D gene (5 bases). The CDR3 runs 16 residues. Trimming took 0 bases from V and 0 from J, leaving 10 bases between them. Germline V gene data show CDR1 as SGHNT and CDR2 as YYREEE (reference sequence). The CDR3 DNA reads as TGTGCCAGCAGCTTGGGAGGGGCCAGCTCTGGAAACACCATATATTTT. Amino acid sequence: CASSLGGASSGNTIYF.

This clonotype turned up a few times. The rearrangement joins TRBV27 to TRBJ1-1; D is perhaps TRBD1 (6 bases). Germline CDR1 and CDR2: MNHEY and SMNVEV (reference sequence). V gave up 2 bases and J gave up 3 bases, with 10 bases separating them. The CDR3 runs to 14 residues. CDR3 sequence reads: CASSLQGHYTEAFF. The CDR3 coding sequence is TGTGCCAGCAGTTTACAGGGACATTACACTGAAGCTTTCTTT.

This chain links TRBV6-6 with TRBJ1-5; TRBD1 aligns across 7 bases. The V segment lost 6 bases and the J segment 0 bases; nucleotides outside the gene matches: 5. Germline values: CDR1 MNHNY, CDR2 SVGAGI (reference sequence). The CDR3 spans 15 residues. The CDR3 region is CASRRTGVSNQPQHF. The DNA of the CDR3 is TGTGCCAGCAGGCGTACAGGGGTTAGCAATCAGCCCCAGCATTTT.

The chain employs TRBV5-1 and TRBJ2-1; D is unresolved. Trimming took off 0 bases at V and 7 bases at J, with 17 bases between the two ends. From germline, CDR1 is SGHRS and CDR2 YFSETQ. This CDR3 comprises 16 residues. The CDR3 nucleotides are TGCGCCAGCAGCTTGGAGGCGGCCGTCCTTAGTAATGAGCAGTTCTTC. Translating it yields CASSLEAAVLSNEQFF.

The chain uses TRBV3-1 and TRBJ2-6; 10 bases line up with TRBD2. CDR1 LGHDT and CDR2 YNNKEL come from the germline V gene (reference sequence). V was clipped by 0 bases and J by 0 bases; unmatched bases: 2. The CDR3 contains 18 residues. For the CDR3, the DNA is TGTGCCAGCAGCCAAGAAACTAGCGGGGTCTCTGGGGCCAACGTCCTGACTTTC. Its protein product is CASSQETSGVSGANVLTF. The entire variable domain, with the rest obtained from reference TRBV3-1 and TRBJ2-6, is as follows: DTAVSQTPKYLVTQMGNDKSIKCEQNLGHDTMYWYKQDSKKFLKIMFSYNNKELIINETVPNRFSPKSPDKAHLNLHINSLELGDSAVYFCASSQETSGVSGANVLTFGAGSRLTVL.

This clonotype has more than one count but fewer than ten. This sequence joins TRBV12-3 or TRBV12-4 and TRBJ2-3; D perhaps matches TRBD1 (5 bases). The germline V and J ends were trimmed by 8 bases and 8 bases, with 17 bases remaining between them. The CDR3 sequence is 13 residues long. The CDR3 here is CASAEQVLGTQYF. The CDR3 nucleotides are TGTGCCAGCGCAGAACAGGTTTTGGGTACGCAGTATTTT.

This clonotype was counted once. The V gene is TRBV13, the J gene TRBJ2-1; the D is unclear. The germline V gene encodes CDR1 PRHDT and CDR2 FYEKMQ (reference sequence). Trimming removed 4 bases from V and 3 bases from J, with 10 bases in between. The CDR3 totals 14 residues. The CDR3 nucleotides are TGTGCCAGCAGCTCTCGACGGAACTACAATGAGCAGTTCTTC. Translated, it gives CASSSRRNYNEQFF.

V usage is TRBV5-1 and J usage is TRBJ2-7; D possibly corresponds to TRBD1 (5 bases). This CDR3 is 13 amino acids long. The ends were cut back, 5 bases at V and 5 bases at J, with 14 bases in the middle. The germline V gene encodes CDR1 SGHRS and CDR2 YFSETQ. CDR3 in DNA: TGCGCCAGCAGTCAGACAGTACGCCACGAGCAGTACTTC. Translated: CASSQTVRHEQYF.

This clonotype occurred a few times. The DNA for the CDR3 is TGTGCCAGCAGCACGGACACTTATTCACCCCTCCACTTT. Amino acid sequence: CASSTDTYSPLHF. The chain employs TRBV7-3 and TRBJ1-6; weak D call: TRBD1 (5 bases). The V end was cut by 5 bases, the J end by 8 bases, with 10 bases between. CDR1 and CDR2 (germline): SGHTA, FQGTGA. CDR3 length: 13 residues.

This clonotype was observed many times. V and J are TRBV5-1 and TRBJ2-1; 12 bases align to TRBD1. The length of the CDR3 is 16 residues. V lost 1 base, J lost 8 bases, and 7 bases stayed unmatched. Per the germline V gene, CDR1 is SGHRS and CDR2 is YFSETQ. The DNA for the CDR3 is TGCGCCAGCAGCTTGTCCCGGGACAGGGGGCTCGATGAGCAGTTCTTC. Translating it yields CASSLSRDRGLDEQFF.

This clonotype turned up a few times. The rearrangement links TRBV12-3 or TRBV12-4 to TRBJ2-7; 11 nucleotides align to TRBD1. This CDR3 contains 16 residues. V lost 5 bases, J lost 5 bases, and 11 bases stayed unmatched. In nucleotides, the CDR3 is TGTGCCAGCAGTCGGGGCTTGGACAGGGGGCCTAACGAGCAGTACTTC. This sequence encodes CASSRGLDRGPNEQYF.